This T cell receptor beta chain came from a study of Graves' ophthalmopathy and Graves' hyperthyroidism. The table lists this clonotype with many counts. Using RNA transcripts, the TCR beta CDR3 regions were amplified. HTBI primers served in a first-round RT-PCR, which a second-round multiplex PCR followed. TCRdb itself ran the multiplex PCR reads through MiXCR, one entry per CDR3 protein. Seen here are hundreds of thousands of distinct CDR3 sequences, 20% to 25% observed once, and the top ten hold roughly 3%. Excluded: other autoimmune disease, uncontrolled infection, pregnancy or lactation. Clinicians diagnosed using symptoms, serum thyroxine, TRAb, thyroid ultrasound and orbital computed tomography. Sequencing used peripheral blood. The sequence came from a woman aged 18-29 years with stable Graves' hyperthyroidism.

Here the CDR3 reads CASRSGTSVYEQYF. CDR3 sequence (DNA): TGCGCCAGCAGGTCCGGGACTAGCGTCTACGAGCAGTACTTC. The chain combines TRBV5-1 with TRBJ2-7; 10 bases fit TRBD2. Trimming removed 5 bases from V and 3 bases from J; junction bases left unmatched: 5. CDR3 length: 14 amino acids. The germline gives CDR1 SGHRS, CDR2 YFSETQ.